This is a list of T cell receptor beta chains from one sample in a study of OX40 agonist ivuxolimab in advanced cancers. Assay: immunoSEQ multiplex PCR; the TCRdb copy retains only in-frame clones and omits some. The sample shows about 26,000 clones, roughly 80% of them seen only once. The sample consisted of CD4+ or CD8+ T cells sorted from blood, taken in a trial of the OX40 agonist ivuxolimab. Source of these receptors: an adult with an advanced solid tumor such as melanoma, head and neck, liver or kidney cancer. Each CDR3 is given with its conserved first and last residue. D genes are given only for firm matches. Only some rows state a clone size, as once, few, many or a class for expanded clones.

-	TRBV29-1	TRBJ2-3	-	CSSAVGTGTDTQYF	TGCAGCTCCGCGGTTGGGACCGGCACAGATACGCAGTATTTT
TRBD2	TRBV7-8	TRBJ2-5	-	CASQGVAGGPQETQYF	TGTGCCAGCCAGGGGGTAGCGGGAGGGCCTCAGGAGACCCAGTACTTC
-	TRBV11-2	TRBJ1-5	-	CASSQFGPTGNQPQHF	TGTGCCAGCAGCCAATTCGGACCCACCGGTAATCAGCCCCAGCATTTT
TRBD1	TRBV9	TRBJ1-2	-	CASSVGGNIGQGNFNYGYTF	TGTGCCAGCAGCGTAGGAGGTAACATAGGACAGGGGAACTTTAACTATGGCTACACCTTC
-	TRBV7-9	TRBJ1-2	-	CASRNPGTFGYGYTF	TGTGCCAGCAGAAACCCCGGGACCTTCGGTTATGGCTACACCTTC
-	TRBV7-2	TRBJ1-5	-	CASSLARGNGNQPQHF	TGTGCCAGCAGCTTAGCCCGGGGCAATGGCAATCAGCCCCAGCATTTT
-	TRBV15	TRBJ2-5	-	CATSRDHPYQETQYF	TGTGCCACCAGCAGAGATCACCCCTACCAAGAGACCCAGTACTTC
TRBD2	TRBV18	TRBJ2-7	once	CASSPPSGRANYEQYF	TGTGCCAGCTCACCTCCTAGCGGGAGGGCGAACTACGAGCAGTACTTC
-	TRBV5-1	TRBJ1-2	-	CASSPGQGGNYGYTF	TGCGCCAGCAGCCCGGGGCAGGGTGGGAACTATGGCTACACCTTC
-	TRBV19	TRBJ2-1	-	CASSIKRVNEQFF	TGTGCCAGTAGTATCAAACGTGTCAATGAGCAGTTCTTC
-	TRBV7-9	TRBJ2-1	-	CASSLTGLNNEQFF	TGTGCCAGCAGCTTAACGGGCCTTAATAATGAGCAGTTCTTC
-	TRBV7-9	TRBJ2-4	-	CASSLAERAKNIQYF	TGTGCCAGCAGCTTAGCAGAGAGAGCCAAAAACATTCAGTACTTC
-	TRBV7-6	TRBJ2-1	-	CASSLAVSGYNEQFF	TGTGCCAGCAGCTTAGCAGTCTCCGGGTACAATGAGCAGTTCTTC